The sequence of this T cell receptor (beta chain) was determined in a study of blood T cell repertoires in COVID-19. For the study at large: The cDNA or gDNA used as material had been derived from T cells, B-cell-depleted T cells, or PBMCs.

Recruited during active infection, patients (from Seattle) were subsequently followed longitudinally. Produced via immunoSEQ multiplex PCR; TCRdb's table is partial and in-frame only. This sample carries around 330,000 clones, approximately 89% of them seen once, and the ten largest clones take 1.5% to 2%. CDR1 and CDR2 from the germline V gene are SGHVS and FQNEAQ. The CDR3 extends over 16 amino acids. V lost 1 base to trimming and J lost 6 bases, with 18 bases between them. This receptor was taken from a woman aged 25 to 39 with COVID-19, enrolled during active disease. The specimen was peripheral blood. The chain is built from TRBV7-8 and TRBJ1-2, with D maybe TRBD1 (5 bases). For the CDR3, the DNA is TGTGCCAGCAGCTTAGGGGGACTCTCACACGATGATGGCTACACCTTC. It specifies CASSLGGLSHDDGYTF.